This TCR beta chain was sequenced in a study of T cell responses to AZD1222 COVID-19 vaccine. Profiled with immunoSEQ multiplex PCR; TCRdb holds only in-frame clones, not every one. The sample records 93,000 or so clones, less than 95% being singletons. This CDR3 spans 13 amino acids. The junction had 3 bases not matched to a gene; V was cut back by 7 bases and J by 2 bases. Germline CDR1 and CDR2: ENHRY and SYGVKD. The chain is built from TRBV10-3 and TRBJ1-1, with TRBD1 matching over 8 bases. The source is an adult in good health. The specimen comprised peripheral blood, sampled on day 0 of AZD1222 vaccination. CDR3 bases: TGTGCCATCAAGACAGGGGATAACACTGAAGCTTTCTTT. Amino acid sequence: CAIKTGDNTEAFF.